The source of this T cell receptor (beta chain) is a study of blood T cell repertoires in COVID-19. Study details: Both acute and convalescent COVID-19 samples were obtained from the United States, Italy and Spain. In each case, the material was cDNA or gDNA derived from T cells, B-cell-depleted T cells, or PBMCs.

During active infection, Seattle patients enrolled and were then monitored through disease. Per the original methods: From reference gene primer amplification, estimates of nucleated cell counts were derived. TCRdb's copy holds only in-frame clones and misses some; the assay was immunoSEQ multiplex PCR. V and J calls and clone size come straight from that table; D and trimming were deduced from the DNA. The table shows about 230,000 clones, with more than 75% occurring only once. The sequence derives from a middle-aged man with COVID-19, enrolled during active disease. Material: peripheral blood.

The CDR3 bases are TGTGCCACCAGCAGAGACCGAACGTCAGGGGATCAGCCCCAGCATTTT. Protein: CATSRDRTSGDQPQHF. V is TRBV15 and J is TRBJ1-5; possibly TRBD1 for D (6 bases). The V end was cut by 0 bases, the J end by 5 bases, with 14 bases between. From germline, CDR1 is LNHNV and CDR2 YYDKDF (reference sequence). The CDR3 sequence is 16 residues long.